This TCR beta chain was recorded in a study of blood T cell repertoires in COVID-19 (dated by TCRdb to 2020 to 2021). About the study as a whole: Samples from collaborators originated in the United States, Italy and Spain and spanned both the acute and convalescent phases of COVID-19. The material from the prospective study consisted of cDNA or gDNA derived from T cells, B-cell-depleted T cells, or PBMCs. The dataset comprised deeply sampled blood TCRbeta repertoires from subjects exposed to, actively infected with, or recovered from COVID-19. A freely available public database, intended as a resource for researchers studying the immune response to SARS-CoV-2, is where the repertoires were released. Samples came from the ongoing ImmuneRACE study (first 160 participants) plus 1,254 subjects from 6 global collaborators. Nearly every sample came with metadata listing a de-identified subject ID, COVID-19 status, age in years and sex. Where available, HLA class I and class II types were taken from metadata supplied by the sample provider and were not determined by assay-based typing. Broad study findings and their caveats: How much clinical and demographic metadata was included differed by source and by participant, and the metadata was provided uncurated.

The collaborating institutions used their own protocols to collect whole blood in K2EDTA tubes. For TCRbeta analysis, collaborators shipped samples as frozen whole blood, isolated PBMCs, or DNA extracted from either of those sample types. With respect to this clone: No cognate antigen has been identified for it. There are no base qualities to consult, and no much larger clone falls within one base.

The germline V gene encodes CDR1 SGHRS and CDR2 YFSETQ. Including the terminal cysteine and phenylalanine, the CDR3 comprises 15 residues. Left in the record is the CDR3 DNA by itself, 45 bases read in frame from the first base. Between the V and J ends, shortened by 0 bases and 2 bases respectively, the junction contains 11 bases. TCRbeta CDR3 regions were amplified from genomic DNA by means of the immunoSEQ Assay, a bias-controlled multiplex PCR. The authors processed their data as follows. The number of nucleated cells in each sample was estimated by amplification of reference gene primers within the assay. To quantify the absolute abundance of each unique TCRbeta CDR3 rearrangement, sequence reads were collapsed and filtered. Productive Simpson clonality was computed per sample as the square root of Simpson's diversity index over productive rearrangements. Drawn from immuneACCESS, this table holds only the in-frame rearrangements with V and J called that TCRdb kept. Clones are partly lost; checked studies trace under half to an unresolved V gene and leave the rest unexplained. The V and J calls and clone size were taken over from that table, and D and trimming were inferred from the DNA. Here the sample has about 200,000 clones; about 90% occur a single time. The ten top clones hold 0.7% to 0.85% of the sample.

This TCR was recovered from an older woman with acute or convalescent COVID-19. The sample taken for sequencing was peripheral blood. The receptor chain draws on TRBV5-1 and TRBJ1-2; the D segment cannot be called with confidence. The sequence in DNA is TGCGCCAGCAGCTTGGAAGTAGCAGCCAACTATGGCTACACCTTC. Its coded protein is CASSLEVAANYGYTF.